The clone carrying this T cell receptor (beta chain) has only a few counts. Authors' data handling: The authors estimated nucleated cell counts from reference gene primer amplification. Profiled with immunoSEQ multiplex PCR; TCRdb holds only in-frame clones, not every one. The V and J calls and clone size are taken from that table; D and trimming were inferred from the DNA. The sample shows tens of thousands of clones, about 77% of them seen only once. This entry is derived from a study of blood T cell repertoires in COVID-19. Study-level information: Specimens from acute and convalescent COVID-19 originated in the United States, Italy and Spain. Sources were T cells, B-cell-depleted T cells, or PBMCs; the material itself was cDNA or gDNA.

This CDR3 contains 13 residues. CDR1 is LNHDA, CDR2 SQIVND, per germline (reference sequence). V dropped 8 bases and J dropped 3; count of bases not matched to a gene: 3. The sample consisted of peripheral blood. The clonotype was recovered from a human donor in a cohort sampled during active COVID-19. This chain connects TRBV19 to TRBJ1-5; TRBD1 agrees at 8 bases. The CDR3 loop is CASSTGDNQPQHF. The CDR3 DNA is TGTGCCAGTTCGACAGGGGACAATCAGCCCCAGCATTTT.